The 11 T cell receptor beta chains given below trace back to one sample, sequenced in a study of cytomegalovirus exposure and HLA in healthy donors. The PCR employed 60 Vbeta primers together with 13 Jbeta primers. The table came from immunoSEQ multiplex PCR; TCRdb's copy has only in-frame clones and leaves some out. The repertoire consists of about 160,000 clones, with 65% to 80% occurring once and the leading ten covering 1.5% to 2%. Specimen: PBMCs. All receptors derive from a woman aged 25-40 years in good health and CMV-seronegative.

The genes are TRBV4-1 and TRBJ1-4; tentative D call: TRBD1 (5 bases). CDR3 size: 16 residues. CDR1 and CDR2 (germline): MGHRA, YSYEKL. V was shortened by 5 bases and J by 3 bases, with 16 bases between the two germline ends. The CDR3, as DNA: TGCGCCAGCAGCACGGGGGTGACAGTCGCTAATGAAAAACTGTTTTTT. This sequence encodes CASSTGVTVANEKLFF.

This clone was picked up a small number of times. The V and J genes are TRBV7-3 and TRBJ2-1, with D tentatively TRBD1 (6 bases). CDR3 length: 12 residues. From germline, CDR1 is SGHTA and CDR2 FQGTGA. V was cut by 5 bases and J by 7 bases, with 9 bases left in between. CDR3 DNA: TGTGCCAGCAGCCCACAGGGAAATGAGCAGTTCTTC. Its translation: CASSPQGNEQFF.

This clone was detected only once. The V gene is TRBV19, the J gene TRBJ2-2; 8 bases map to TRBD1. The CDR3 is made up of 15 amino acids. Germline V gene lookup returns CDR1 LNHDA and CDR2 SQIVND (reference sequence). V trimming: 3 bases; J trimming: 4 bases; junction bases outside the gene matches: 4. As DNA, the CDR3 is TGTGCCAGTAGTATTGGCAGGGGGCGCACCGGGGAGCTGTTTTTT. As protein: CASSIGRGRTGELFF.

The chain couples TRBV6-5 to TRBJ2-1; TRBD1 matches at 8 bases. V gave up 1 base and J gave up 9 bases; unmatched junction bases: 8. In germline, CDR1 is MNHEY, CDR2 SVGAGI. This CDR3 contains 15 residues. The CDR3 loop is CASSYFQGARGEQFF. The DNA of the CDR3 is TGTGCCAGCAGTTACTTTCAGGGGGCGAGGGGTGAGCAGTTCTTC.

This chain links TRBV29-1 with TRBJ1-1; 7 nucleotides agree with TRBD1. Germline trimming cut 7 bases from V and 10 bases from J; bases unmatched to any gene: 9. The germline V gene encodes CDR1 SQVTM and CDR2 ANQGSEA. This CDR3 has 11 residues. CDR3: CSARRTGGAFF. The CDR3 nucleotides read TGCAGCGCGAGAAGGACAGGTGGAGCTTTCTTT.

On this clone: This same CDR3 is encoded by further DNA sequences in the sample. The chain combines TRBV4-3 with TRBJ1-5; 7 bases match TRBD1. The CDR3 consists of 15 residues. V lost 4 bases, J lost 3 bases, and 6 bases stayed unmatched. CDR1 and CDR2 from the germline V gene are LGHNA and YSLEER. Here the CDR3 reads CASSRDSRLNQPQHF. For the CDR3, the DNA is TGCGCCAGCAGCCGGGACAGCAGACTCAATCAGCCCCAGCATTTT.

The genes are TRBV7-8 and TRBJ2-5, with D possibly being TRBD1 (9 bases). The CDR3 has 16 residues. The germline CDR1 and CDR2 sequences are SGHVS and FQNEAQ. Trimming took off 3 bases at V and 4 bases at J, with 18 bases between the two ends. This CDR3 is CASSFGRDRAIETQYF. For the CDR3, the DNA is TGTGCCAGCAGCTTCGGGAGGGACAGGGCGATAGAGACCCAGTACTTC.

The CDR3 DNA sequence: TGCAGCGGTGGACAGAGCCTTAACTATGGCTACACCTTC. It translates to CSGGQSLNYGYTF. This chain joins TRBV29-1 and TRBJ1-2; D is possibly TRBD1 (6 bases). Deletions cut 7 bases from V and 1 base from J, with 13 bases between. The CDR3 is made up of 13 amino acids. Germline V gene sequence: CDR1 SQVTM, CDR2 ANQGSEA.

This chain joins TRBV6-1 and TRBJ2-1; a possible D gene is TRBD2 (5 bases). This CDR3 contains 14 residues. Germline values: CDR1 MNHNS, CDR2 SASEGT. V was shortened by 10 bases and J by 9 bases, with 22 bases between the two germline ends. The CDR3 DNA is TGTGCCATGGGTTACCTCGTGGGTCGGGGTGAGCAGTTCTTC. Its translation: CAMGYLVGRGEQFF.

The CDR3 DNA follows: TGTGCCAGCAGTGCCCGCAGGGAAGGCTCTGGAAACACCATATATTTT. This gives the protein CASSARREGSGNTIYF. The chain employs TRBV6-6 and TRBJ1-3; weak D call: TRBD1 (5 bases). The germline V gene has CDR1 MNHNY and CDR2 SVGAGI (reference sequence). This CDR3 spans 16 amino acids. The germline V and J ends were trimmed by 5 bases and 0 bases, with 14 bases remaining between them.

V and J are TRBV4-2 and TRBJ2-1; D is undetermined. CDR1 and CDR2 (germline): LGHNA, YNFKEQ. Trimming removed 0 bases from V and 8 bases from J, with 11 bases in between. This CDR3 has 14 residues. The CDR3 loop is CASSQESRIDEQFF. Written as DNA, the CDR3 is TGTGCCAGCAGCCAAGAGAGCCGCATAGATGAGCAGTTCTTC.